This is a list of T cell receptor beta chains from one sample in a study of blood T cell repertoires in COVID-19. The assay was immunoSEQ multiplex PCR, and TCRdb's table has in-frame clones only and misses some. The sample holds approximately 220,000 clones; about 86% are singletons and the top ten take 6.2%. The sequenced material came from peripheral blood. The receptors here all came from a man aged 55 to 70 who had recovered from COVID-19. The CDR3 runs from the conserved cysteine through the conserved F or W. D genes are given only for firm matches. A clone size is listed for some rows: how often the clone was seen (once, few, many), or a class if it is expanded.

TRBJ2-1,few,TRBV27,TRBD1,CASSLIPGQGRHEQFF,TGTGCCAGTAGCCTTATCCCGGGACAGGGGAGACATGAGCAGTTCTTC
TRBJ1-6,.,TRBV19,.,CASGRTGNSPLHF,TGTGCCAGCGGGAGGACGGGGAATTCACCCCTCCACTTT
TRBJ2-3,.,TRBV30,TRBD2,CAWSFFSGTSGRTDTQYF,TGTGCCTGGAGTTTTTTTTCCGGGACTAGCGGGAGAACAGATACGCAGTATTTT
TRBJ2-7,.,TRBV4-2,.,CASSQDQGSASYEQYF,TGTGCCAGCAGCCAAGATCAGGGGTCGGCCTCCTACGAGCAGTACTTC
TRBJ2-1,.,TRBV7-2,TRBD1,CASSSISRGRVNEQFF,TGTGCCAGCAGTTCCATTTCCAGGGGGCGCGTCAATGAGCAGTTCTTC
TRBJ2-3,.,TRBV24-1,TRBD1,CATSDARQGWSTDTQYF,TGTGCCACCAGTGATGCACGACAGGGGTGGAGCACAGATACGCAGTATTTT
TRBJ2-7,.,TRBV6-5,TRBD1,CASSHHQGAKEQYF,TGTGCCAGCAGTCACCACCAGGGGGCAAAAGAGCAGTACTTC
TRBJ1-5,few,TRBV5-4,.,CASSQQGNQPQHF,TGTGCCAGCAGCCAACAGGGTAACCAGCCCCAGCATTTT
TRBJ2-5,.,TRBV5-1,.,CASSLTVQMETQYF,TGCGCCAGCAGCTTGACAGTCCAAATGGAGACCCAGTACTTC
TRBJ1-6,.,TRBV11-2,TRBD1,CASSSDRGRTPLHF,TGTGCCAGCAGCTCCGACAGGGGGCGTACACCCCTCCACTTT
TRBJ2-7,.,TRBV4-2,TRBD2,CASSQAGTSGGEQYF,TGTGCCAGCAGCCAAGCCGGGACTAGCGGCGGGGAGCAGTACTTC
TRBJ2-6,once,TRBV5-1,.,CASSLDGFSGANVLTF,TGCGCCAGCAGCTTGGACGGGTTCTCTGGGGCCAACGTCCTGACTTTC
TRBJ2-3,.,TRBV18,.,CASSPSTDTQYF,TGTGCCAGCTCTCCTAGCACAGATACGCAGTATTTT
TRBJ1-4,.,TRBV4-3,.,CASSQNFAQRNTPRVEKLFF,TGCGCCAGCAGCCAAAACTTCGCCCAAAGGAACACTCCCAGGGTTGAAAAACTGTTTTTT
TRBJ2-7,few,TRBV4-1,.,CASSQDPDSFYEQYF,TGCGCCAGCAGCCAAGACCCGGACAGTTTCTACGAGCAGTACTTC
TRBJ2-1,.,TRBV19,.,CASSIVHNEQFF,TGTGCCAGTAGTATAGTTCATAATGAGCAGTTCTTC
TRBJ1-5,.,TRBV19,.,CASSIDHGTSNQPQHF,TGTGCCAGTAGTATAGATCACGGGACAAGCAATCAGCCCCAGCATTTT
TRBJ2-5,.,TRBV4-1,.,CASSQDGAGTPQETQYF,TGCGCCAGCAGCCAAGATGGGGCCGGGACTCCCCAAGAGACCCAGTACTTC
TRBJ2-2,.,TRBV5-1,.,CASSLVAYPPGTGELFF,TGCGCCAGCAGCTTGGTGGCCTACCCCCCGGGCACCGGGGAGCTGTTTTTT
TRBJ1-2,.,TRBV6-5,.,CASTGGLTLTGGYTF,TGTGCCAGCACCGGCGGGCTCACCCTAACGGGGGGCTACACCTTC
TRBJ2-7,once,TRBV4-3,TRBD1,CASSQGTPGQRTYEQYF,TGCGCCAGCAGCCAAGGAACGCCGGGACAGCGTACCTACGAGCAGTACTTC
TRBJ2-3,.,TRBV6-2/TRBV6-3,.,CASSPTGSGLLTDTQYF,TGTGCCAGCAGCCCAACAGGTAGCGGACTCCTCACAGATACGCAGTATTTT
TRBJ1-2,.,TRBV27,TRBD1,CASRRQGAGYGYTF,TGTGCCAGCAGGAGACAGGGGGCGGGCTATGGCTACACCTTC
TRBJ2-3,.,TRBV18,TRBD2,CASSPPGLAFGTDTQYF,TGTGCCAGCTCACCCCCGGGACTAGCGTTTGGCACAGATACGCAGTATTTT
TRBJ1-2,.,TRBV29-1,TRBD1,CSVEGQDNYGYTF,TGCAGCGTTGAGGGACAGGACAACTATGGCTACACCTTC
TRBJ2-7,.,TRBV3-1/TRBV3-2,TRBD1,CASSFRTGGAEQYF,TGTGCCAGCAGCTTCCGGACAGGGGGTGCCGAGCAGTACTTC
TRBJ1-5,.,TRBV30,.,CAWSVSGPLQPQHF,TGTGCCTGGAGTGTATCAGGGCCGCTTCAGCCCCAGCATTTT
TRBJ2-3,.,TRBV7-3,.,CASSFSETDTQYF,TGTGCCAGCAGCTTCAGCGAGACAGATACGCAGTATTTT
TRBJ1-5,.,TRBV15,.,CATSRDRMGANQPQHF,TGTGCCACCAGCAGAGATAGAATGGGGGCCAATCAGCCCCAGCATTTT
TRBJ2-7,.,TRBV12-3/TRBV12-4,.,CASSLRTAYEQYF,TGTGCCAGCAGTCTGCGGACAGCCTACGAGCAGTACTTC
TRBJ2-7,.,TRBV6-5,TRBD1,CASSRGQGLFYEQYF,TGTGCCAGCAGCCGGGGACAGGGATTGTTTTACGAGCAGTACTTC